This TCR beta chain appears in the sequencing data of a study of cytotoxic CD8 clonotypes in ibrutinib-treated CLL. The study, taken as a whole, reports: Clonality, elevated at ibrutinib response, dropped back toward baseline at progression. Baseline clonality, higher than in age-matched healthy donors, tracked circulating CD8+ T-cell counts.

This CDR3 region has 14 residues. V shed 4 bases and J 7 bases; nucleotides not matched to a gene: 8. Germline assignment: CDR1 GTSNPN and CDR2 SVGIG (reference sequence). Measured with immunoSEQ multiplex PCR; TCRdb has only the in-frame clones, and not every one. The repertoire includes 100,000 or so clones, 58% of them detected once, and about 40% sits in the top ten. To note about this clone: Its specificity is not known.

The input for sequencing was PBMCs, taken after 24 months of ibrutinib treatment. This sequence was found in a human donor with chronic lymphocytic leukemia. The chain uses TRBV30 and TRBJ2-1, with TRBD1 matching over 9 bases. CDR3 nucleotides: TGTGCCTGGACTCAGACAGGGGGTAGGAATGAGCAGTTCTTC. Its translation: CAWTQTGGRNEQFF.